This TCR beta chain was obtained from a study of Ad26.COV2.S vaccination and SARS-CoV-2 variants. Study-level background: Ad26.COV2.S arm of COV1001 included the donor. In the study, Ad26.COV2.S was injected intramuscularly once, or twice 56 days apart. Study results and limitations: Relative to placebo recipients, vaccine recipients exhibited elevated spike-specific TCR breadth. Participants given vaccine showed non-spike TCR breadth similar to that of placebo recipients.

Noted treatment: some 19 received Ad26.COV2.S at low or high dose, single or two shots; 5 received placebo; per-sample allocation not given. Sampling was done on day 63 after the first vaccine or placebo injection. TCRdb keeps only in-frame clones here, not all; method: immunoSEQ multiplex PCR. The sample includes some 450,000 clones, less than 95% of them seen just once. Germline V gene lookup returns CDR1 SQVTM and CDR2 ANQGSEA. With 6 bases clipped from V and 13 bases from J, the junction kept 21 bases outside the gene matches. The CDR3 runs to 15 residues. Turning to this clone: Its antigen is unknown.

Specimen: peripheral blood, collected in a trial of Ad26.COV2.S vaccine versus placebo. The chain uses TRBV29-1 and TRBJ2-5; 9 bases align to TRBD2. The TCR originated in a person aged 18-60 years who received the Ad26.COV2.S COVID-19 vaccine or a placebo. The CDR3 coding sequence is TGCAGCGTGACCCCCGAGGGTGGGACTAGCAGACGTTTGTACTTC. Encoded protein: CSVTPEGGTSRRLYF.